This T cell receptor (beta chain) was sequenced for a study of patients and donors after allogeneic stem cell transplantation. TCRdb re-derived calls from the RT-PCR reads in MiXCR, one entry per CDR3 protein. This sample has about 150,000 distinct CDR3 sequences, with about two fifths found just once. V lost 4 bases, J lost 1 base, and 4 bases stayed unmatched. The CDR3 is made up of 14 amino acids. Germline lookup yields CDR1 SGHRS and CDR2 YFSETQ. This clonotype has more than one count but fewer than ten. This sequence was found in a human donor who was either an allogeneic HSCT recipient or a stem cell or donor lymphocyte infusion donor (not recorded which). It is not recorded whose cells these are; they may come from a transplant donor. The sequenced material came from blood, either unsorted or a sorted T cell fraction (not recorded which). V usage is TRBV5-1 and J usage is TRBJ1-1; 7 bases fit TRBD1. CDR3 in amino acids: CASSTGQANTEAFF. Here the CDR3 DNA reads TGCGCCAGCAGCACCGGACAGGCGAACACTGAAGCTTTCTTT.